The T cell receptor (beta chain) described here comes from a study of blood T cell repertoires in COVID-19. Across the whole study: Specimens from acute and convalescent COVID-19 originated in the United States, Italy and Spain.

CDR1 and CDR2 (germline): LGHDT, YNNKEL (reference sequence). The CDR3 consists of 12 residues. Trimming took off 6 bases at V and 15 bases at J, with 15 bases between the two ends. Original data processing: Amplifying reference gene primers gave estimates of nucleated cell counts. This table comes from immunoSEQ multiplex PCR, and its TCRdb copy is limited to in-frame clones, with some not included. V, J and clone size reflect that table, while D and trimming were determined from the DNA. The sample gives more than 200,000 clones, around 84% of which show up once; 10% is in the top ten. Seattle patient enrollment occurred during active infection, with longitudinal follow-up thereafter.

The clonotype comes from a woman of 80 years or more with COVID-19, enrolled during active disease. The rearrangement uses TRBV3-1 (or the pseudogene TRBV3-2) and TRBJ1-6; D is uncertain. The sequencing input was peripheral blood. The CDR3 DNA sequence: TGTGCCAGCAGTCGAAAGGCGGGTCACCTCCACTTT. It encodes CASSRKAGHLHF.